These 5 T cell receptor beta chains came from one sample sequenced in a study of cytomegalovirus exposure and HLA in healthy donors. The PCR contained 60 Vbeta and 13 Jbeta primers. Data came from immunoSEQ multiplex PCR; TCRdb stores just in-frame clones and leaves some out. The data hold approximately 150,000 clones, with just under 80% observed a single time. The sequencing input was PBMCs. The receptors stem from a woman between 50 and 59 years old in good health and CMV-seronegative.

J is TRBJ2-3 and V is TRBV6-6, with 8 bases matching TRBD1. Germline V lookup: CDR1 MNHNY, CDR2 SVGAGI (reference sequence). V was pared by 2 bases and J by 2 bases, with 6 bases of the junction left unmatched. The CDR3 covers 16 residues. This CDR3 is CASSYMTGVTTDTQYF. The CDR3 nucleotides read TGTGCCAGCAGTTACATGACAGGGGTCACCACAGATACGCAGTATTTT.

This clone was seen once. V and J are TRBV28 and TRBJ1-1; perhaps TRBD1 as D (6 bases). The CDR3 has 15 residues. Between the trimmed V and J ends, which lost 8 bases and 2 bases, there was a span of 18 bases. Per germline, CDR1 MDHEN and CDR2 SYDVKM. The CDR3 protein is CASGVTGRANTEAFF. CDR3 nucleotide sequence: TGTGCCAGCGGAGTAACAGGGAGAGCTAACACTGAAGCTTTCTTT.

The rearrangement links TRBV30 to TRBJ1-2; 8 bases fit TRBD1. Per the germline V gene, CDR1 is GTSNPN and CDR2 is SVGIG (reference sequence). The CDR3 is 17 amino acids. The ends lost 0 bases at V and 4 bases at J; junction bases unmatched: 13. CDR3 in DNA: TGTGCCTGGAGTGTATCTGCTTGGGGACAGGACCCCTATGGCTACACCTTC. Amino acids: CAWSVSAWGQDPYGYTF.

A remark on this clone: The junction departs from the called germline gene at one end, perhaps through a read error. V usage is TRBV5-6 and J usage is TRBJ1-1; 7 bases are shared with TRBD1. Per the germline V gene, CDR1 is SGHDT and CDR2 is YYEEEE. The CDR3 runs to 14 residues. The CDR3, as DNA: TGTGCCGGCAGCTTTGACACAGGGGTAGCTGAAGCTTTCTTT. Translating it yields CAGSFDTGVAEAFF.

This clone was seen a few times. The chain couples TRBV5-6 to TRBJ1-1; weak D call: TRBD1 (5 bases). This CDR3 spans 15 amino acids. Trimming took 0 bases from V and 0 from J, leaving 9 bases between them. The germline CDR1 and CDR2 sequences are SGHDT and YYEEEE. The DNA of the CDR3 is TGTGCCAGCAGCTTGGTGGGACTGATGAACACTGAAGCTTTCTTT. This codes for CASSLVGLMNTEAFF.